This is a list of T cell receptor beta chains from one sample in a study of T cells in localized non-small cell lung cancer. This table comes from immunoSEQ multiplex PCR, and its TCRdb copy is limited to in-frame clones, with some not included. The table includes approximately 88,000 clones, roughly 88% detected once. This specimen was PBMCs, taken before any cancer treatment. All receptors derive from a woman between 35 and 70 years old with stage II squamous cell lung carcinoma. The CDR3 runs from the conserved cysteine through the conserved F or W. Each record gives: clone size, D gene, J gene, V gene, CDR3 protein, CDR3 DNA. The D gene is left open where the match is weak. Expanded clones get a size class; other rows say once, few or many, or leave the size out.

abundance: -
d_gene: -
j_gene: TRBJ1-5
v_gene: TRBV15
CDR3aa: CATSRDWRFPGPQHF
CDR3nt: TGTGCCACCAGCAGAGATTGGCGGTTTCCAGGGCCCCAGCATTTT

abundance: -
d_gene: -
j_gene: TRBJ1-1
v_gene: TRBV9
CDR3aa: CASSRNTEAFF
CDR3nt: TGTGCCAGCAGCCGAAACACTGAAGCTTTCTTT

abundance: -
d_gene: -
j_gene: TRBJ2-1
v_gene: TRBV27
CDR3aa: CASSSNPSRRRSYNEQFF
CDR3nt: TGTGCCAGCAGTTCCAATCCTTCTAGGAGGAGGTCCTACAATGAGCAGTTCTTC

abundance: -
d_gene: -
j_gene: TRBJ1-2
v_gene: TRBV4-1
CDR3aa: CASSQDGRVGYTF
CDR3nt: TGCGCCAGCAGCCAAGATGGAAGGGTTGGCTACACCTTC

abundance: -
d_gene: -
j_gene: TRBJ2-3
v_gene: TRBV11-3
CDR3aa: CASSLRRDTQYF
CDR3nt: TGTGCCAGCAGCTTACGACGGGATACGCAGTATTTT

abundance: -
d_gene: -
j_gene: TRBJ1-1
v_gene: TRBV5-5
CDR3aa: CASSPQVFSSAEAFF
CDR3nt: TGTGCCAGCAGCCCTCAGGTTTTTAGTTCCGCTGAAGCTTTCTTT

abundance: -
d_gene: -
j_gene: TRBJ1-4
v_gene: TRBV5-1
CDR3aa: CASSQDGRVNEKLFF
CDR3nt: TGCGCCAGCAGCCAGGACGGCAGAGTGAATGAAAAACTGTTTTTT

abundance: -
d_gene: -
j_gene: TRBJ1-3
v_gene: TRBV6-5
CDR3aa: CASSYGQGNTIYF
CDR3nt: TGTGCCAGCAGTTACGGACAGGGAAACACCATATATTTT

abundance: -
d_gene: -
j_gene: TRBJ1-1
v_gene: TRBV5-1
CDR3aa: CASSLGLPSVGEAFF
CDR3nt: TGCGCCAGCAGCTTGGGGCTCCCATCAGTTGGTGAAGCTTTCTTT

abundance: few
d_gene: -
j_gene: TRBJ1-1
v_gene: TRBV30
CDR3aa: CAWSAGENTEAFF
CDR3nt: TGTGCCTGGAGCGCGGGAGAGAACACTGAAGCTTTCTTT

abundance: -
d_gene: TRBD1
j_gene: TRBJ2-7
v_gene: TRBV4-1
CDR3aa: CASSQVRDRGREQYF
CDR3nt: TGCGCCAGCAGCCAGGTCCGGGACAGGGGTCGGGAGCAGTACTTC

abundance: -
d_gene: -
j_gene: TRBJ1-4
v_gene: TRBV27
CDR3aa: CASRTNEKLFF
CDR3nt: TGTGCCAGCAGAACTAATGAAAAACTGTTTTTT

abundance: -
d_gene: -
j_gene: TRBJ2-4
v_gene: TRBV29-1
CDR3aa: CGTPVGNIQYF
CDR3nt: TGCGGGACCCCGGTAGGAAACATTCAGTACTTC

abundance: -
d_gene: TRBD1
j_gene: TRBJ2-3
v_gene: TRBV7-8
CDR3aa: CASSKMGQPLSSTDTQYF
CDR3nt: TGTGCCAGCAGTAAGATGGGACAGCCTTTAAGTAGCACAGATACGCAGTATTTT

abundance: -
d_gene: -
j_gene: TRBJ1-2
v_gene: TRBV7-9
CDR3aa: CASGNIRSSGYTF
CDR3nt: TGTGCCAGCGGTAACATCCGGTCCTCTGGCTACACCTTC